This entry lists 25 T cell receptor beta chains sequenced from one sample in a study of cytomegalovirus exposure and HLA in healthy donors. Vbeta (60) and Jbeta (13) primers were used in the PCR. Generated by immunoSEQ multiplex PCR, the TCRdb table keeps only in-frame clones and is missing some. Here the sample table reports approximately 50,000 clones. Sequences were obtained from PBMCs. The receptors originated from a female donor in good health and CMV-seronegative.

The J gene is TRBJ2-1, the V gene TRBV4-1; 7 bases match TRBD1. V shed 2 bases and J 7 bases; nucleotides not matched to a gene: 5. The CDR3 loop spans 14 amino acids. In germline, CDR1 is MGHRA, CDR2 YSYEKL. CDR3 amino acids: CASSQTGARNEQFF. CDR3 DNA sequence: TGCGCCAGCAGCCAAACAGGGGCTAGAAATGAGCAGTTCTTC.

The rearrangement uses TRBV6-1 and TRBJ2-7; 9 bases line up with TRBD1. The CDR3 loop spans 15 amino acids. The germline CDR1 and CDR2 sequences are MNHNS and SASEGT. The V gene end was trimmed by 6 bases and the J gene end by 0 bases; junction bases not matched to a gene: 6. CDR3 protein: CASRAGTGSSYEQYF. CDR3 bases: TGTGCCAGCAGGGCTGGGACAGGGTCCTCCTACGAGCAGTACTTC.

The CDR3 DNA reads as TGTGCCAGCAGCTCCCTAGCCCAGAACACCGGGGAGCTGTTTTTT. Translation gives CASSSLAQNTGELFF. The rearrangement links TRBV7-2 to TRBJ2-2; TRBD2 might be the D (5 bases). The germline V and J ends were trimmed by 4 bases and 1 base, with 10 bases remaining between them. Germline V gene sequence: CDR1 SGHTA, CDR2 FQGNSA. The CDR3 is 15 residues long.

The J gene is TRBJ1-1, the V gene TRBV18; D gene uncertain. Germline CDR1 KGHSH, CDR2 LQKENI. V lost 2 bases, J lost 4 bases, and 14 bases lay in between. This CDR3 comprises 15 residues. CDR3 sequence: CASSPNSPGGTEAFF. In DNA form, the CDR3 reads TGTGCCAGCTCACCAAACAGCCCTGGAGGCACTGAAGCTTTCTTT. Variable domain in full (rest from reference TRBV18 and TRBJ1-1): NAGVMQNPRHLVRRRGQEARLRCSPMKGHSHVYWYRQLPEEGLKFMVYLQKENIIDESGMPKERFSAEFPKEGPSILRIQQVVRGDSAAYFCASSPNSPGGTEAFFGQGTRLTVV.

The chain carries TRBV4-2 and TRBJ2-7; 7 nucleotides match TRBD1. Germline-derived CDR1 and CDR2 are LGHNA and YNFKEQ. The ends lost 2 bases at V and 4 bases at J; junction bases unmatched: 8. CDR3 length: 15 residues. Here the CDR3 DNA reads TGTGCCAGCAGCCAACAGACAGGGAAGGGGTACGAGCAGTACTTC. As protein: CASSQQTGKGYEQYF.

The V and J genes are TRBV29-1 and TRBJ1-5; D might be TRBD1 (6 bases). The germline V and J ends were trimmed by 4 bases and 0 bases, with 16 bases remaining between them. This CDR3 has 16 residues. Per germline, CDR1 SQVTM and CDR2 ANQGSEA. The CDR3 sequence: CSVGGQGFYSNQPQHF. The CDR3 DNA follows: TGCAGCGTTGGAGGGCAGGGGTTTTATAGCAATCAGCCCCAGCATTTT. The entire variable domain, with the rest obtained from reference TRBV29-1 and TRBJ1-5, is as follows: SAVISQKPSRDICQRGTSLTIQCQVDSQVTMMFWYRQQPGQSLTLIATANQGSEATYESGFVIDKFPISRPNLTFSTLTVSNMSPEDSSIYLCSVGGQGFYSNQPQHFGDGTRLSIL.

This sequence joins TRBV11-3 and TRBJ2-7, with D possibly being TRBD2 (7 bases). This CDR3 is built from 15 residues. V lost 5 bases, J lost 10 bases, and 24 bases lay in between. CDR1 is SGHNT, CDR2 YENEEA, per germline. Here the CDR3 DNA reads TGTGCCAGCAGCCCAGGCGGGGGCGTCGTAAAAAACCAGTACTTC. Translating gives CASSPGGGVVKNQYF.

The chain has TRBV6-1 and TRBJ2-1; possible D gene TRBD2, 5 bases. The CDR3 is 15 residues long. Germline CDR1 is MNHNS and CDR2 is SASEGT. V was cut by 1 base and J by 4 bases, with 11 bases left in between. CDR3 in amino acids: CASSEGPEGYNEQFF. The CDR3 DNA reads TGTGCCAGCAGTGAAGGACCCGAGGGTTACAATGAGCAGTTCTTC.

The CDR3 nucleotides read TGTGCCAGCTCACCGCGATCCGGGGGTGAGGCTGAAGCTTTCTTT. Its protein product is CASSPRSGGEAEAFF. This chain connects TRBV18 to TRBJ1-1, with D possibly TRBD1 on 5 matching bases. This CDR3 has 15 residues. V was shortened by 3 bases and J by 6 bases, with 17 bases between the two germline ends. CDR1 and CDR2 from the germline V gene are KGHSH and LQKENI.

A note on this clone: The junction and the germline gene differ at one end; a read error may be behind it. The chain employs TRBV7-7 and TRBJ2-1; a weak D match, TRBD2 (5 bases). Germline values: CDR1 SSHAT, CDR2 FNYEAQ (reference sequence). The CDR3 has 12 residues. As DNA, the CDR3 is TGTGCTAGCAGCTCGGGGTCCGGTGAGCAGTTCTTC. Translating it yields CASSSGSGEQFF.

The DNA for the CDR3 is TGTGCCAGTCAGAGGGATAGCTACGAGCAGTACTTC. As protein: CASQRDSYEQYF. V usage is TRBV6-5 and J usage is TRBJ2-7; D might be TRBD2 (5 bases). The CDR3 has 12 amino acids. V lost 9 bases and J 3 bases, leaving 12 bases between the germline ends. Germline CDR1 and CDR2: MNHEY and SVGAGI.

The gene calls are TRBV6-5 and TRBJ1-6; the D gene is possibly TRBD1 (6 bases). The CDR3 is 15 residues long. V lost 0 bases and J 7 bases, leaving 10 bases between the germline ends. Germline-derived CDR1 and CDR2 are MNHEY and SVGAGI. The CDR3, as DNA: TGTGCCAGCAGTTACTCCGGGGACAACAATTCACCCCTCCACTTT. Amino acids: CASSYSGDNNSPLHF.

This chain uses TRBV4-1 with TRBJ2-5; 7 positions agree with TRBD2. V shed 0 bases, J shed 4 bases, and the junction held 5 bases outside the gene matches. This CDR3 is 15 amino acids long. Germline loops: CDR1 MGHRA, CDR2 YSYEKL. CDR3 residues: CASSQDRGEIETQYF. The CDR3 DNA sequence: TGCGCCAGCAGCCAAGACCGGGGGGAGATAGAGACCCAGTACTTC.

J is TRBJ2-1 and V is TRBV19; D possibly corresponds to TRBD2 (5 bases). Trimming left V 7 bases short and J 8 bases short, with 21 bases between. CDR3 length: 15 amino acids. The V gene's germline CDR1 is LNHDA and CDR2 SQIVND (reference sequence). The CDR3: CASIQTGRKGDEQFF. DNA for the CDR3: TGTGCCAGTATCCAGACCGGGCGAAAGGGAGATGAGCAGTTCTTC.

The chain carries TRBV18 and TRBJ2-3; the D is unclear. CDR1 is KGHSH, CDR2 LQKENI, per germline. With 0 bases removed from V and 0 bases from J, the gap between germline ends came to 4 bases. This CDR3 contains 14 residues. CDR3 region: CASSPPSSTDTQYF. The DNA of the CDR3 is TGTGCCAGCTCACCACCCTCTAGCACAGATACGCAGTATTTT.

The gene calls are TRBV11-3 and TRBJ2-3; TRBD2 aligns across 9 bases. V shed 0 bases, J shed 4 bases, and the junction held 8 bases outside the gene matches. Per germline, CDR1 SGHNT and CDR2 YENEEA. The CDR3 covers 17 residues. The CDR3, as DNA: TGTGCCAGCAGCTTAGACCGCGGCGGGGGGGGTGCAGATACGCAGTATTTT. Encoded protein: CASSLDRGGGGADTQYF.

This chain connects TRBV29-1 to TRBJ2-7; TRBD1 matches at 7 bases. This CDR3 has 12 amino acids. Germline loops: CDR1 SQVTM, CDR2 ANQGSEA. With 5 bases clipped from V and 0 bases from J, the junction kept 1 base outside the gene matches. The CDR3 protein is CSVRDSSYEQYF. In DNA form, the CDR3 reads TGCAGCGTTCGGGACAGCTCCTACGAGCAGTACTTC.

This chain uses TRBV7-3 with TRBJ2-2; no reliable D call. The CDR3 runs 13 residues. Deletions cut 4 bases from V and 5 bases from J, with 8 bases between. Germline V gene sequence: CDR1 SGHTA, CDR2 FQGTGA. The CDR3 here is CASSSTVTGELFF. In DNA, the CDR3 is TGTGCCAGCAGCTCCACAGTAACCGGGGAGCTGTTTTTT.

The rearrangement joins TRBV6-6 to TRBJ1-2, with 8 bases lining up with TRBD1. The CDR3 is 16 residues long. Trimming took 0 bases from V and 1 from J; bases not matched to a gene: 4. The germline gives CDR1 MNHNY, CDR2 SVGAGI (reference sequence). The CDR3: CASSYSQGAVNYGYTF. CDR3 in DNA: TGTGCCAGCAGTTACTCGCAGGGGGCAGTTAACTATGGCTACACCTTC.

This chain connects TRBV5-1 to TRBJ2-7; 11 nucleotides line up with TRBD1. Germline V CDR1 and CDR2: SGHRS, YFSETQ. V lost 4 bases to trimming and J lost 7 bases; unmatched junction nucleotides: 10. This CDR3 is 15 amino acids long. The CDR3 protein is CASSRTGTGGEEQYF. The CDR3 DNA is TGCGCCAGCAGCAGGACCGGGACAGGGGGAGAGGAGCAGTACTTC.

The chain has TRBV6-5 and TRBJ1-2; 9 bases agree with TRBD1. Germline V lookup: CDR1 MNHEY, CDR2 SVGAGI. Trimming cost V 10 bases and J 3 bases; bases outside gene matches: 6. This CDR3 contains 13 residues. The CDR3 sequence: CATTDRGHYGYTF. The CDR3 coding sequence is TGTGCCACGACGGACAGGGGCCACTATGGCTACACCTTC.

The chain is built from TRBV19 and TRBJ1-1; D unclear. This CDR3 contains 13 residues. Per germline, CDR1 LNHDA and CDR2 SQIVND (reference sequence). The V end was cut by 6 bases, the J end by 5 bases, with 13 bases between. CDR3 nucleotides: TGTGCCAGTAGCGCTATGGGAGATACTGAAGCTTTCTTT. Translation: CASSAMGDTEAFF.

The V call is TRBV19, the J call TRBJ2-7; 8 bases match TRBD2. Trimming cost V 5 bases and J 1 base; bases outside gene matches: 10. The CDR3 runs to 16 residues. CDR1 LNHDA and CDR2 SQIVND come from the germline V gene (reference sequence). The CDR3 sequence is CASSPYGTRLSYEQYF. CDR3 coding DNA: TGTGCCAGTAGTCCCTACGGGACTAGGCTTTCCTACGAGCAGTACTTC.

The V gene is TRBV30, the J gene TRBJ2-7, with D possibly being TRBD1 (5 bases). Germline CDR1 GTSNPN, CDR2 SVGIG (reference sequence). The CDR3 is made up of 12 amino acids. Trimming stripped 4 bases from V and 1 base from J, with 8 bases between. CDR3 DNA: TGTGCCTGGACCAGGGATTCCTACGAGCAGTACTTC. It encodes CAWTRDSYEQYF.

The V and J genes are TRBV5-6 and TRBJ1-1; TRBD1 agrees at 8 bases. The germline V gene has CDR1 SGHDT and CDR2 YYEEEE. The trim removed 5 bases at V and 3 bases at J, leaving 6 bases unmatched. This CDR3 has 14 amino acids. Written as DNA, the CDR3 is TGTGCCAGCAGATTAACAGGGGGGGACACTGAAGCTTTCTTT. It specifies CASRLTGGDTEAFF.